The T cell receptor beta chain described here comes from a study of regulatory T cells in long-lasting Graves disease. Study-level results: Only a small sample size was used, which may have cut accuracy. Persistent patients shared thousands of public clonotypes among themselves. Newly diagnosed patients shared fewer, at some 900. TCR diversity was lower in persistent Graves' patients (versus newly diagnosed ones). Repertoires from persistent disease leaned toward TRBV28, TRBJ1-2 and TRBJ2-5.

This clonotype occurred a few times. The antigen remains unidentified. iRepertoire HTBI primers and Arm-PCR of CDR3 regions built TCR beta libraries. In TCRdb, the multiplex PCR reads were re-called with MiXCR into one record per CDR3 protein. The sample carries some 420,000 distinct CDR3 sequences, 22% recorded once. Regarding time point: persistent/refractory GD, antithyroid drugs over 5 years with positive TRAb. RNA extracted from PBMCs served as the sequencing template. Trimming left V 10 bases short and J 6 bases short, with 16 bases between. Germline CDR1 is LNHDA and CDR2 is SQIVND (reference sequence). The CDR3 covers 12 residues.

The chain is built from TRBV19 and TRBJ2-7; D unresolved. This sample comprised peripheral blood mononuclear cells (PBMCs), obtained when the disease was refractory, from a patient treated with antithyroid drugs. This TCR was sampled from a female donor with Graves disease. The CDR3 spells CATRQDSGEQYF. DNA for the CDR3: TGTGCCACTCGGCAGGATTCTGGCGAGCAGTACTTC. Together with reference TRBV19 and TRBJ2-7, the CDR3 gives the full variable domain: DGGITQSPKYLFRKEGQNVTLSCEQNLNHDAMYWYRQDPGQGLRLIYYSQIVNDFQKGDIAEGYSVSREKKESFPLTVTSAQKNPTAFYLCATRQDSGEQYFGPGTRLTVT.